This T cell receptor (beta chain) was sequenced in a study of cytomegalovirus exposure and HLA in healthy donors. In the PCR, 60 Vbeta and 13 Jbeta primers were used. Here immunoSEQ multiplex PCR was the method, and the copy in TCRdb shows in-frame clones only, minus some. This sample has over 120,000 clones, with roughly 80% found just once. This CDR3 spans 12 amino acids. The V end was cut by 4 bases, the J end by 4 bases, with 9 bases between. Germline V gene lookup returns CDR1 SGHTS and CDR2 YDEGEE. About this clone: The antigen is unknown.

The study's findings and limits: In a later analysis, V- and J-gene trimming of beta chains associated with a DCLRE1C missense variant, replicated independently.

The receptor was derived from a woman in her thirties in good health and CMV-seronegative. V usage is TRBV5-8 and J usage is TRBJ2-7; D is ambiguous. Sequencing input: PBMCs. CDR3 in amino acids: CASSRRLYEQYF. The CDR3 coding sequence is TGTGCCAGCAGCCGGAGACTGTACGAGCAGTACTTC.